The next 8 T cell receptor beta chains were all read from a single sample in a study of T cell repertoires in cytomegalovirus infection. TCRdb re-derived calls from the reads in MiXCR, one entry per CDR3 protein. The sample records about 740,000 distinct CDR3 sequences, 35% being singletons. The sample was PBMCs. These receptors were taken from a human donor in good health (CMV status not recorded). Some clones in this sample may be carry-over from other donors' samples.

As to this clonotype: The final CDR3 position lacks the conserved phenylalanine or tryptophan, pointing to a likely read error. This chain connects TRBV10-3 to TRBJ1-2; D might be TRBD1 (6 bases). V was shortened by 10 bases and J by 0 bases, with 15 bases between the two germline ends. The length of the CDR3 is 14 residues. Germline loops: CDR1 ENHRY, CDR2 SYGVKD. The CDR3 reads CATTPGQSNYGYTL. Written as DNA, the CDR3 is TGTGCCACGACCCCCGGACAGTCTAACTATGGCTACACCTTA.

This clonotype turned up a few times. The rearrangement links TRBV28 to TRBJ2-3; D may be TRBD2 (6 bases). CDR3 size: 12 residues. CDR1 is MDHEN and CDR2 is SYDVKM in the germline V gene. The V and J ends lost 5 bases and 7 bases respectively, with 10 bases between them. Here the CDR3 reads CASSKAGNTQYF. For the CDR3, the DNA is TGTGCCAGCAGTAAAGCGGGTAATACGCAGTATTTT.

CDR3 amino acids: CASSFGATGNQPQHF. For the CDR3, the DNA is TGTGCCAGCAGTTTCGGGGCGACGGGCAATCAGCCCCAGCATTTT. The V gene is TRBV28, the J gene TRBJ1-5; maybe TRBD1 (5 bases). Germline V gives CDR1 MDHEN, CDR2 SYDVKM. There are 15 residues in the CDR3. The V end was cut by 3 bases, the J end by 2 bases, with 11 bases between.

This clonotype was seen many times. The rearrangement joins TRBV24-1 to TRBJ2-1; the match to TRBD2 covers 8 bases. The CDR3 loop spans 18 amino acids. V shed 3 bases, J shed 0 bases, and the junction held 9 bases outside the gene matches. Germline V lookup: CDR1 KGHDR, CDR2 SFDVKD. The CDR3 coding sequence is TGTGCCACCAGTGATGCCGCGGGGGGCACCCTCTCCTACAATGAGCAGTTCTTC. It codes for CATSDAAGGTLSYNEQFF.

J is TRBJ2-1 and V is TRBV7-8; no firm D call. The CDR3 totals 14 residues. The germline V gene encodes CDR1 SGHVS and CDR2 FQNEAQ. The V gene lost 2 bases and the J gene lost 4 bases, with 9 bases spanning the gap. CDR3 bases: TGTGCCAGCAGCTTACTGGAAAGTTACAATGAGCAGTTCTTC. Translated, it gives CASSLLESYNEQFF.

The chain employs TRBV7-2 and TRBJ2-3; a weak D match, TRBD2 (5 bases). Germline V CDR1 and CDR2: SGHTA, FQGNSA. CDR3 length equals 13 residues. Deletions cut 5 bases from V and 5 bases from J, with 11 bases between. The chain's CDR3 is CASSTRGRDTQYF. DNA for the CDR3: TGTGCCAGCAGCACCAGAGGGAGAGATACGCAGTATTTT.

This clonotype has a handful of counts. V usage is TRBV12-3 or TRBV12-4 and J usage is TRBJ1-1; 10 nucleotides line up with TRBD1. This CDR3 has 15 residues. The trim removed 6 bases at V and 4 bases at J, leaving 8 bases unmatched. The CDR3 DNA is TGTGCCAGCAGGACAGGGGGCAGGGGCGTCACTGAAGCTTTCTTT. This codes for CASRTGGRGVTEAFF.

This chain joins TRBV7-2 and TRBJ1-6, with D unclear. The CDR3 consists of 12 residues. V was shortened by 5 bases and J by 6 bases, with 5 bases between the two germline ends. Germline V gene lookup returns CDR1 SGHTA and CDR2 FQGNSA. The CDR3 DNA is TGTGCCAGCAGCCGCCTTAATTCACCCCTCCACTTT. Protein product: CASSRLNSPLHF.